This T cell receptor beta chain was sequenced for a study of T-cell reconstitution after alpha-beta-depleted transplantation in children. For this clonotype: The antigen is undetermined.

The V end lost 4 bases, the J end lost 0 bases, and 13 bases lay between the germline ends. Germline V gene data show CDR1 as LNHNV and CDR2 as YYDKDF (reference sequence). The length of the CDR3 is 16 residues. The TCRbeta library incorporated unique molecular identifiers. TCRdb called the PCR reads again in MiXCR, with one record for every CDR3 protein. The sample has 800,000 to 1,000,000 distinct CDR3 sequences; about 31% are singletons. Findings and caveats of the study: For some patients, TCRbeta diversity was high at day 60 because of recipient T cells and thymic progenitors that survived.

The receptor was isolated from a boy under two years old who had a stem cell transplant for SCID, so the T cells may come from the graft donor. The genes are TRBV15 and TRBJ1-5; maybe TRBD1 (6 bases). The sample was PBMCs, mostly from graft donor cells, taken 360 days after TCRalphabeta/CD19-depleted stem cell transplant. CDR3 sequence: CATSTIPQGSNQPQHF. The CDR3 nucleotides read TGTGCCACCAGCACAATCCCACAGGGTAGCAATCAGCCCCAGCATTTT. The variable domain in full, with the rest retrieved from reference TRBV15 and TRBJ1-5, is DAMVIQNPRYQVTQFGKPVTLSCSQTLNHNVMYWYQQKSSQAPKLLFHYYDKDFNNEADTPDNFQSRRPNTSFCFLDIRSPGLGDTAMYLCATSTIPQGSNQPQHFGDGTRLSIL.